This TCR beta chain was sequenced in a study of type 1 regulatory T cells. Germline CDR1 is MNHEY and CDR2 is SMNVEV (reference sequence). V lost 2 bases and J lost 5; bases outside the gene matches: 4. The CDR3 runs 14 residues. With regard to this clonotype: Its antigen is still unknown.

Graft donor-derived T-allo10 cells were described as host-alloantigen-specific, anergic, and alloantigen-specifically suppressive. TCRdb re-derived calls from the reads in MiXCR, one entry per CDR3 protein. The sample yields about 68,000 distinct CDR3 sequences, 50% to 70% seen once. This sequence originates from a human donor in good health. This sequence joins TRBV27 and TRBJ2-3; TRBD2 matches at 7 bases. Sequenced material: cultured T cells, either the whole culture or a sorted T cell fraction (not recorded which). Subset noted: Tr1-enriched cell product generated in vitro against host alloantigens. CDR3 sequence: CASSLDSGGDTQYF. In nucleotides, the CDR3 is TGTGCCAGCAGTTTAGACTCGGGAGGAGATACGCAGTATTTT.